This entry concerns a single T cell receptor beta chain. The antigen is not known. Isolated RNA was reverse transcribed into cDNA used as the sequencing template. This table comes from immunoSEQ multiplex PCR, and its TCRdb copy is limited to in-frame clones, with some not included. The profile shows about 90,000 clones, 40% to 50% of them singletons. This sample is drawn from a study of CD8+ T cells in alopecia areata. Study-level results: Clonality was higher in lesional than normal scalp, especially in alopecia totalis/universalis. Scalp sample data also include resident alphabeta T cells from normal skin.

With 1 base clipped from V and 2 bases from J, the junction kept 8 bases outside the gene matches. The CDR3 spans 19 residues. CDR1 LGHNA and CDR2 YSLEER come from the germline V gene. The treatment here: oral pan-JAK inhibitor, 5-10 mg twice daily. Sequenced material: CD8+ T cells sorted from blood, taken at week 24, from a patient treated with tofacitinib. The chain carries TRBV4-3 and TRBJ2-6, with 10 bases aligning to TRBD1. This sequence was found in a human donor with alopecia areata. CDR3 in amino acids: CASSQGSGQGDPGANVLTF. The CDR3 DNA reads as TGCGCCAGCAGCCAAGGGTCAGGACAGGGGGACCCTGGGGCCAACGTCCTGACTTTC.